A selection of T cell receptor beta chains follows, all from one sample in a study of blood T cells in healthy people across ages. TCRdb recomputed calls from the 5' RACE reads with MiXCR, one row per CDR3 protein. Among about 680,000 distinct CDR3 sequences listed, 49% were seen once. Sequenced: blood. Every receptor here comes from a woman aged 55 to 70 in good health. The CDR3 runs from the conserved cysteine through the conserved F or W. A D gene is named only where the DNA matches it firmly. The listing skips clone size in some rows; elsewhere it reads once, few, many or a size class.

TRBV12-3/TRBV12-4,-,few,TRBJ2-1,CASRPSYNEQFF,TGTGCCAGCAGACCCTCCTACAATGAGCAGTTCTTC
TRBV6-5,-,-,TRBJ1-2,CASSYSGSLTYGYTF,TGTGCCAGCAGTTACTCGGGCAGTTTGACCTATGGCTACACCTTC
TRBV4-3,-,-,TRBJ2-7,CASSQEVGRIYEQYF,TGCGCCAGCAGCCAAGAGGTGGGGCGTATCTACGAGCAGTACTTC
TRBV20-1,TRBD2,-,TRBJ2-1,CSARDLAGVRNEQFF,TGCAGTGCTAGAGACCTCGCGGGAGTGCGAAATGAGCAGTTCTTC
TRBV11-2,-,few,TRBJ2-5,CASSLVIETQYF,TGTGCCAGCAGCTTAGTTATAGAGACCCAGTACTTC
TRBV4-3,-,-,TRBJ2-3,CASSQGPPGRDTQYF,TGCGCCAGCAGCCAAGGTCCTCCAGGGAGGGATACGCAGTATTTT
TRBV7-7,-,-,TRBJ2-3,CASSVNFPDTQYF,TGTGCTAGCAGCGTAAACTTTCCAGATACGCAGTATTTT
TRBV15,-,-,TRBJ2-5,CATSRADRGRGEGTQYF,TGTGCCACCAGCAGAGCCGATAGAGGGAGAGGTGAAGGGACCCAGTACTTC
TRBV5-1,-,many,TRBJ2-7,CASSLGVTARDGEQYF,TGCGCCAGCAGCTTGGGGGTAACAGCCCGGGACGGGGAGCAGTACTTC
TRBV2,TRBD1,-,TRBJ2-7,CASSGQGRVGEQYF,TGTGCCAGCAGCGGACAGGGGAGAGTTGGCGAGCAGTACTTC
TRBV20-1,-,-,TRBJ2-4,CSVLWVAKNIQYF,TGCAGTGTCCTGTGGGTAGCCAAAAACATTCAGTACTTC
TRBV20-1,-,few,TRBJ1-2,CSALERVDGYTF,TGCAGTGCCCTCGAGAGGGTAGATGGCTACACCTTC
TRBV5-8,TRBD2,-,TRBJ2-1,CASSLLAGGDGEQFF,TGTGCCAGCAGCCTTCTAGCGGGAGGTGATGGCGAGCAGTTCTTC
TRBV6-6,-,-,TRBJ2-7,CASSSYGDEQYF,TGTGCCAGCAGTTCGTATGGGGATGAGCAGTACTTC
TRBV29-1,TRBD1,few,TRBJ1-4,CSARFGTGNEKLFF,TGCAGCGCCCGATTCGGGACAGGGAATGAAAAACTGTTTTTT
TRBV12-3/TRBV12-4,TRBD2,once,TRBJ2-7,CASSALGGSEQYF,TGTGCCAGCAGTGCACTCGGGGGGTCCGAGCAGTACTTC
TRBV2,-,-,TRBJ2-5,CATRQNQETQYF,TGTGCCACTAGGCAGAACCAAGAGACCCAGTACTTC
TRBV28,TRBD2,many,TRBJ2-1,CASSPPGGPKEEQFF,TGTGCCAGCAGTCCCCCGGGAGGGCCAAAGGAGGAGCAGTTCTTC
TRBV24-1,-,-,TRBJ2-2,CATSDSGTDQLGELFF,TGTGCCACCAGTGATTCCGGGACGGACCAACTTGGGGAGCTGTTTTTT
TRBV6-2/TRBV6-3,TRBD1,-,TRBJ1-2,CASSSPFRGLVDGYTF,TGTGCCAGCAGTTCCCCTTTCAGGGGGTTGGTCGATGGCTACACCTTC
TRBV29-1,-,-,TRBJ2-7,CSVDEVPYNEQYF,TGCAGCGTTGACGAGGTCCCCTACAATGAGCAGTACTTC
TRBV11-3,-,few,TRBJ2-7,CASSLDPAEGGSYEQYF,TGTGCCAGCAGCTTAGATCCAGCGGAGGGGGGCTCCTACGAGCAGTACTTC
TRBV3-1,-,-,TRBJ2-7,CASSQAVQESYEQYF,TGTGCCAGCAGCCAGGCGGTCCAGGAGTCCTACGAGCAGTACTTC
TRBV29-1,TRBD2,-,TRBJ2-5,CSVVLSGRINEQYF,TGCAGCGTAGTCCTTAGCGGGAGGATCAATGAGCAGTACTTC
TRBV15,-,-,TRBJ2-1,CATSRAERPYNEQFF,TGTGCCACCAGCAGAGCTGAGAGGCCCTACAATGAGCAGTTCTTC
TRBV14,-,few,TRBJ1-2,CASSRGRWDGYTF,TGTGCCAGCAGCCGCGGAAGGTGGGACGGCTACACCTTC
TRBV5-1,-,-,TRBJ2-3,CASSLGLRVGADTQYF,TGCGCCAGCAGCTTGGGTCTCCGAGTGGGCGCAGATACGCAGTATTTT
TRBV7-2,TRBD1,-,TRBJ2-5,CASSLAGIRGPQETQYF,TGTGCCAGCAGCTTAGCGGGTATAAGGGGGCCCCAAGAGACCCAGTACTTC
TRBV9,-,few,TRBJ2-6,CASSVPLSGANVLTF,TGTGCCAGCAGCGTTCCCCTCTCCGGGGCCAACGTCCTGACTTTC
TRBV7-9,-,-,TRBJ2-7,CASSHDRSEQYF,TGTGCCAGCAGCCATGACAGGTCCGAGCAGTACTTC
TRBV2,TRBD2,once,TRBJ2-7,CASSPIAGASYEQYF,TGTGCCAGCAGTCCGATAGCGGGGGCCTCCTACGAGCAGTACTTC
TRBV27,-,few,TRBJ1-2,CASTFTGGSGYTF,TGTGCCAGCACCTTCACCGGGGGGTCTGGCTACACCTTC